The present entry profiles one T cell receptor (beta chain) with its context. The TCR beta CDR3 regions underwent amplification from RNA transcripts. After a first-round RT-PCR with HTBI primers, a second-round multiplex PCR was run. TCRdb re-called the multiplex PCR reads with MiXCR, one entry per CDR3 protein. The table records roughly 410,000 distinct CDR3 sequences, approximately 15% of them present only once. The sample belongs to a study of Graves' ophthalmopathy and Graves' hyperthyroidism. Hyperthyroidism is called stable when no ophthalmopathy develops within 18 months of follow-up. Participants with hyperthyroidism, aged 18 to 65, were newly diagnosed with under 2 months' duration. Patients were left out if they had other autoimmune diseases, uncontrolled infections, pregnancy or lactation. CDR3 length equals 16 residues. Between the trimmed V and J ends, which lost 6 bases and 11 bases, there was a span of 23 bases. Per germline, CDR1 MNHNS and CDR2 SASEGT.

This TCR was recovered from a woman between 18 and 29 years old with stable Graves' hyperthyroidism. Sequencing used peripheral blood. The V and J genes are TRBV6-1 and TRBJ1-6; a possible D gene is TRBD1 (6 bases). CDR3 sequence reads: CASSFYRAPGYPPLHF. In DNA form, the CDR3 reads TGTGCCAGCAGCTTTTACAGGGCCCCTGGGTATCCACCCCTCCACTTT.